The 28 T cell receptor beta chains below all came from one sample that was sequenced in a study of breast tumors, draining lymph nodes, adjacent tissues. Axillary draining lymph nodes of breast cancer patients supplied the node samples. TCRdb ran MiXCR on the multiplex PCR reads and lists one entry per CDR3 protein. The sample lists fewer than 200,000 distinct CDR3 sequences; 25% to 40% were seen once. Sequencing was done on a sample of axillary lymph node tissue. The receptors derive from a female donor with breast cancer. Some clones in this sample may be carry-over from other donors' samples.

In this sample, this clonotype turned up many times. The V gene is TRBV20-1, the J gene TRBJ2-1; 11 bases line up with TRBD2. The V and J ends lost 5 bases and 4 bases, in that order; junction bases with no gene match: 4. Germline V gives CDR1 DFQATT, CDR2 SNEGSKA (reference sequence). There are 14 residues in the CDR3. The CDR3 bases are TGCAGTGCTCTAACTAGCGGGAGTTACAATGAGCAGTTCTTC. Amino acids: CSALTSGSYNEQFF.

This clonotype was counted a single time. V gene TRBV7-3 combines with J gene TRBJ2-3; TRBD1 matches 7 bases. V was pared by 2 bases and J by 12 bases, with 14 bases of the junction left unmatched. Germline V lookup: CDR1 SGHTA, CDR2 FQGTGA. This CDR3 is 15 amino acids long. CDR3 residues: CASSLSRDSQETQYF. The CDR3 bases are TGTGCCAGCAGCTTATCCCGGGACAGCCAAGAGACCCAGTATTTT.

This clonotype was seen only once. CDR3 region: CASSSRLAGDSSSYEQYF. The CDR3 DNA is TGTGCCAGCAGCTCGCGACTAGCGGGGGACTCAAGCTCCTACGAGCAGTACTTC. V usage is TRBV13 and J usage is TRBJ2-7, with 12 bases that match TRBD2. The CDR3 covers 18 residues. Looked up from germline, CDR1 is PRHDT and CDR2 is FYEKMQ (reference sequence). The trim removed 4 bases at V and 0 bases at J, leaving 10 bases unmatched.

In its sample, this clonotype was seen many times. The chain combines TRBV19 with TRBJ1-3, with D possibly being TRBD1 (5 bases). CDR1 LNHDA and CDR2 SQIVND come from the germline V gene (reference sequence). V was clipped by 7 bases and J by 3 bases, with 19 bases between them. The CDR3 has 16 amino acids. The CDR3 bases are TGTGCCAGTACGCCAGGGTTTCAGGGTGGTGGAAACACCATATATTTT. The encoded protein is CASTPGFQGGGNTIYF.

This chain joins TRBV20-1 and TRBJ2-1; 13 bases match TRBD2. The CDR3 contains 16 residues. After removal of 2 bases from V and 10 bases from J, the junction contained 11 bases not matched to a gene. Germline CDR1 DFQATT, CDR2 SNEGSKA (reference sequence). The CDR3 DNA is TGCAGTGCTAGACTAACTAGCGGGGGGGCGCGGGCAGAGCAGTTCTTC. Translated: CSARLTSGGARAEQFF.

The rearrangement joins TRBV4-1 to TRBJ2-5; D call uncertain. The CDR3 is made up of 13 amino acids. V lost 3 bases and J 13 bases, leaving 18 bases between the germline ends. Germline values: CDR1 MGHRA, CDR2 YSYEKL. The CDR3 DNA is TGCGCCAGCAGCCAGCTGATGGGTATGAGGATGTACTTC. Translating it yields CASSQLMGMRMYF.

In this sample, this clonotype turned up many times. The gene calls are TRBV19 and TRBJ2-5, with TRBD2 identical over 8 bases. Germline assignment: CDR1 LNHDA and CDR2 SQIVND (reference sequence). The V segment lost 7 bases and the J segment 1 base; nucleotides outside the gene matches: 5. The CDR3 is 14 amino acids. The CDR3 DNA follows: TGTGCCAGTAAGCTCCGGGAGGGCCAAGAGACCCAGTACTTC. Protein product: CASKLREGQETQYF.

The table lists this clonotype with many counts. This rearrangement joins TRBV7-8 to TRBJ2-1, with 8 bases aligning to TRBD2. V trimming: 5 bases; J trimming: 2 bases; junction bases outside the gene matches: 8. The CDR3 runs 16 residues. Per the germline V gene, CDR1 is SGHVS and CDR2 is FQNEAQ. Written as DNA, the CDR3 is TGTGCCAGCAGCCCCGATACTAGCGGAACCTACAATGAGCAGTTCTTC. This gives the protein CASSPDTSGTYNEQFF. The complete variable domain, with remaining parts taken from reference TRBV7-8 and TRBJ2-1, reads GAGVSQSPRYKVAKRGQDVALRCDPISGHVSLFWYQQALGQGPEFLTYFQNEAQLDKSGLPSDRFFAERPEGSVSTLKIQRTQQEDSAVYLCASSPDTSGTYNEQFFGPGTRLTVL.

The CDR3 DNA reads as TGTGCCAGTAGTATCAGAGGGGAGTTGGGAGTCGGAAAGACCCAGTACTTC. It is translated as CASSIRGELGVGKTQYF. This chain uses TRBV19 with TRBJ2-5; D tentatively reads TRBD1 or TRBD2 (5 bases each). The CDR3 length is 17 residues. Between the trimmed V and J ends, which lost 3 bases and 6 bases, there was a span of 23 bases. The germline CDR1 and CDR2 sequences are LNHDA and SQIVND (reference sequence).

This clonotype appeared many times. The rearrangement joins TRBV9 to TRBJ2-5; 12 positions agree with TRBD2. The CDR3 totals 16 residues. CDR1 and CDR2 (germline): SGDLS, YYNGEE. V was pared by 2 bases and J by 3 bases, with 5 bases of the junction left unmatched. The chain's CDR3 is CASSVASGGEEETQYF. The CDR3, as DNA: TGTGCCAGCAGCGTGGCTAGCGGGGGGGAAGAAGAGACCCAGTACTTC. The whole variable domain, filled in from reference TRBV9 and TRBJ2-5, reads DSGVTQTPKHLITATGQRVTLRCSPRSGDLSVYWYQQSLDQGLQFLIQYYNGEERAKGNILERFSAQQFPDLHSELNLSSLELGDSALYFCASSVASGGEEETQYFGPGTRLLVL.

There are many counts of this clonotype. The chain uses TRBV6-5 and TRBJ1-2; D is undetermined. Deletions cut 6 bases from V and 5 bases from J, with 13 bases between. The CDR3 has 13 amino acids. The germline CDR1 and CDR2 sequences are MNHEY and SVGAGI. As DNA, the CDR3 is TGTGCCAGCAGCCTCGGACCTGTTTATGGCTACACCTTC. Protein sequence: CASSLGPVYGYTF.

This clonotype occurred many times. This chain connects TRBV7-6 to TRBJ2-5; 7 bases are shared with TRBD2. Trimming removed 0 bases from V and 4 bases from J; junction bases left unmatched: 8. Germline CDR1 SGHVS, CDR2 FNYEAQ. The CDR3 has 16 amino acids. The CDR3 bases are TGTGCCAGCAGCTTAGCGCTAACGGGGGGAAGAGAGACCCAGTACTTC. Protein: CASSLALTGGRETQYF.

This clonotype was recorded at least ten times. The chain joins TRBV5-5 to TRBJ1-5; 7 nucleotides agree with TRBD1. CDR1 and CDR2 (germline): SGHKS, YYEKEE (reference sequence). This CDR3 contains 15 residues. V lost 2 bases, J lost 4 bases, and 6 bases stayed unmatched. In DNA form, the CDR3 reads TGTGCCAGCAGCTTTCGACAGGGCCAAAATCAGCCCCAGCATTTT. Translating gives CASSFRQGQNQPQHF.

This clonotype was seen a few times. CDR3 nucleotide sequence: TGTGCCAGCAGCCAAGATAGGGAGGCCGGTAATGAAAAACTGTTTTTT. This sequence encodes CASSQDREAGNEKLFF. The chain employs TRBV3-1 and TRBJ1-4; D unclear. CDR1 and CDR2 from the germline V gene are LGHDT and YNNKEL (reference sequence). This CDR3 comprises 16 residues. The V end lost 0 bases, the J end lost 4 bases, and 12 bases lay between the germline ends.

In the case of this clonotype: This sequence may be a read error, since a much larger clone differs from it by one base. This chain joins TRBV18 and TRBJ2-5; the D call may be TRBD1 or TRBD2 (5 bases each). The CDR3 covers 12 residues. Germline V gene data show CDR1 as KGHSH and CDR2 as LQKENI. CDR3 region: CASSPGGETQCF. CDR3 DNA sequence: TGTGCCAGCTCACCAGGGGGTGAGACCCAGTGCTTC.

CDR3 in DNA: TGTGCCAGCAGTTTAACGGGGGGGGACCGGGGAATGGGTGTCTACGAGCAGTACTTC. Translated, it gives CASSLTGGDRGMGVYEQYF. The chain links TRBV27 to TRBJ2-7; the match to TRBD2 covers 8 bases. This CDR3 has 19 amino acids. The V and J ends lost 2 bases and 3 bases, in that order; junction bases with no gene match: 18. CDR1 MNHEY and CDR2 SMNVEV come from the germline V gene (reference sequence).

The sample holds many counts of this clonotype. The genes are TRBV7-8 and TRBJ1-5; maybe TRBD1 (5 bases). The CDR3 contains 17 residues. CDR1 is SGHVS and CDR2 is FQNEAQ in the germline V gene. Trimming took off 5 bases at V and 0 bases at J, with 17 bases between the two ends. CDR3 sequence (DNA): TGTGCCAGCAGCCCCTTCCCAGGGCGCGATAGCAATCAGCCCCAGCATTTT. Its protein is CASSPFPGRDSNQPQHF. The complete variable domain, with remaining parts taken from reference TRBV7-8 and TRBJ1-5, reads GAGVSQSPRYKVAKRGQDVALRCDPISGHVSLFWYQQALGQGPEFLTYFQNEAQLDKSGLPSDRFFAERPEGSVSTLKIQRTQQEDSAVYLCASSPFPGRDSNQPQHFGDGTRLSIL.

The chain carries TRBV29-1 and TRBJ2-1, with 7 positions matching TRBD2. There are 13 residues in the CDR3. Germline-derived CDR1 and CDR2 are SQVTM and ANQGSEA. The CDR3 loop reads CSARRGSFNEQFF. The CDR3 DNA sequence: TGCAGTGCTCGGCGCGGGAGCTTCAATGAGCAGTTCTTC.

In the case of this clonotype: A read error is possible here, since a much larger clone lies one base away. The rearrangement joins TRBV20-1 to TRBJ2-3, with 10 positions matching TRBD2. After removal of 1 base from V and 3 bases from J, the junction contained 10 bases not matched to a gene. Germline V lookup: CDR1 DFQATT, CDR2 SNEGSKA (reference sequence). The CDR3 extends over 17 amino acids. CDR3 in amino acids: CSARVLGLAAGTDTQYF. The DNA of the CDR3 is TGCAGTGCTAGAGTGCTTGGACTAGCGGCGGGGACAGATACGCAGTATTTT.

This clonotype has only one observation. DNA for the CDR3: TGTGCCATCAGCAGAGGTATATACCTCCACTTT. Translating it yields CAISRGIYLHF. V and J are TRBV10-3 and TRBJ1-6; D gene unclear. V was trimmed by 6 bases and J by 15 bases, leaving 12 bases between them. Germline CDR1 reads ENHRY; CDR2 reads SYGVKD. The CDR3 has 11 amino acids.

This clonotype was seen once. The gene calls are TRBV7-2 and TRBJ2-3; possible D gene TRBD2, 6 bases. The V gene lost 3 bases and the J gene lost 11 bases, with 18 bases spanning the gap. The germline gives CDR1 SGHTA, CDR2 FQGNSA. The CDR3 runs to 14 residues. CDR3 residues: CASSLGDSRGEQYF. CDR3 coding DNA: TGTGCCAGCAGCTTGGGGGACTCCAGAGGGGAGCAGTATTTT.

Many counts were recorded for this clonotype. The chain joins TRBV29-1 to TRBJ2-2, with 10 bases fitting TRBD2. J lost 4 bases, V lost 5 bases, and 1 base had no gene match. The length of the CDR3 is 13 residues. CDR1 and CDR2 (germline): SQVTM, ANQGSEA. CDR3 nucleotides: TGCAGCGTTCTAGCGGGAGTCACCGGGGAGCTGTTTTTT. It codes for CSVLAGVTGELFF.

The chain uses TRBV19 and TRBJ2-1; 8 nucleotides align to TRBD2. The trim removed 6 bases at V and 9 bases at J, leaving 10 bases unmatched. The CDR3 contains 14 residues. CDR1 LNHDA and CDR2 SQIVND come from the germline V gene (reference sequence). CDR3 protein: CASSPGGGNFEQFF. The CDR3 nucleotides read TGTGCCAGTAGCCCGGGGGGGGGTAACTTTGAGCAGTTCTTC.

This clonotype appeared a single time. The chain is built from TRBV13 and TRBJ2-3; D assignment may be TRBD1 or TRBD2 (5 bases each). Germline V gene data show CDR1 as PRHDT and CDR2 as FYEKMQ (reference sequence). Trimming pared 6 bases from V and 0 bases from J, leaving 10 bases between. The CDR3 is 14 residues long. The CDR3 is CASRFGASTDTQYF. The CDR3 bases are TGTGCCAGCAGGTTCGGGGCTAGCACAGATACGCAGTATTTT.

This clonotype came up many times. CDR3 in DNA: TGTGCCAGCAGTGTACAGGCTTCTGAGCAGTACTTC. Its protein is CASSVQASEQYF. The rearrangement joins TRBV2 to TRBJ2-7; perhaps TRBD1 as D (5 bases). Trimming pared 4 bases from V and 7 bases from J, leaving 11 bases between. The germline V gene has CDR1 SNHLY and CDR2 FYNNEI. The CDR3 is 12 residues long.

This clonotype was found many times. CDR3 sequence: CAIRKDGTNYGYTF. DNA for the CDR3: TGTGCCATCAGGAAGGACGGAACTAACTATGGCTACACCTTC. The J gene is TRBJ1-2, the V gene TRBV10-3; D gene uncertain. The CDR3 contains 14 residues. Germline V gene sequence: CDR1 ENHRY, CDR2 SYGVKD. V gave up 6 bases and J gave up 0 bases, with 11 bases separating them.

The V and J genes are TRBV20-1 and TRBJ2-3, with D tentatively TRBD1 or TRBD2 (5 bases each). CDR3 size: 15 residues. Trimming took 5 bases from V and 2 from J, leaving 17 bases between them. Looked up from germline, CDR1 is DFQATT and CDR2 is SNEGSKA (reference sequence). The CDR3 sequence is CSALPPGRFTDTQYF. The CDR3 nucleotides are TGCAGTGCTCTCCCCCCGGGACGGTTCACAGATACGCAGTATTTT.

This clonotype appeared many times. J is TRBJ2-7 and V is TRBV13; 11 nucleotides match TRBD2. J gave up 0 bases and V 3 bases, and 7 bases lay outside the gene matches. This CDR3 comprises 17 residues. The germline V gene encodes CDR1 PRHDT and CDR2 FYEKMQ (reference sequence). This CDR3 is CASSLALAGGTSYEQYF. The CDR3 bases are TGTGCCAGCAGCTTGGCCTTAGCGGGAGGGACCTCCTACGAGCAGTACTTC.